The 6 T cell receptor beta chains below all came from one sample that was sequenced in a study of cytomegalovirus exposure and HLA in healthy donors. The PCR employed 60 Vbeta primers together with 13 Jbeta primers. TCRdb's table, derived via immunoSEQ multiplex PCR, lists solely in-frame clones and lacks some. This sample has around 140,000 clones, with roughly 60% found just once. Sequenced material: PBMCs. The receptor set was obtained from a woman aged 40 to 55 in good health and CMV-seronegative.

This clone has just one count. V and J are TRBV9 and TRBJ2-2, with TRBD2 matching over 9 bases. The ends lost 2 bases at V and 1 base at J; junction bases unmatched: 3. Germline CDR1 is SGDLS and CDR2 is YYNGEE. The CDR3 is 16 amino acids. The CDR3 DNA follows: TGTGCCAGCAGCGTCGGGACTAGCCGGAACACCGGGGAGCTGTTTTTT. This codes for CASSVGTSRNTGELFF.

This clone was observed once. The chain carries TRBV25-1 and TRBJ1-6; TRBD1 aligns across 8 bases. The CDR3 contains 16 residues. The germline gives CDR1 MGHDK, CDR2 SYGVNS. With V trimmed by 1 base and J by 7 bases, 6 bases remained unmatched. DNA for the CDR3: TGTGCCAGCAGTGAATTCGGGGGACAGGCAAATTCACCCCTCCACTTT. Its protein product is CASSEFGGQANSPLHF.

The rearrangement links TRBV19 to TRBJ2-1; 7 positions agree with TRBD1. The V gene end was trimmed by 3 bases and the J gene end by 5 bases; junction bases not matched to a gene: 7. CDR3 length equals 15 residues. Looked up from germline, CDR1 is LNHDA and CDR2 is SQIVND (reference sequence). DNA for the CDR3: TGTGCCAGTAGTATTGTGACAGGGACAAACAATGAGCAGTTCTTC. Its protein product is CASSIVTGTNNEQFF.

The V and J genes are TRBV10-3 and TRBJ1-5; 8 nucleotides align to TRBD1. V trimming: 10 bases; J trimming: 0 bases; junction bases outside the gene matches: 8. In germline, CDR1 is ENHRY, CDR2 SYGVKD. This CDR3 contains 15 residues. The CDR3 DNA follows: TGTGCCACCCAGGGAGGACAGGGTAGCAATCAGCCCCAGCATTTT. Its translation: CATQGGQGSNQPQHF.

CDR3 in DNA: TGTGCCAGCAGCTTAGGCACAGGGGGTCTCAGCTCTGGAAACACCATATATTTT. Translation gives CASSLGTGGLSSGNTIYF. The chain links TRBV7-9 to TRBJ1-3; the match to TRBD1 covers 8 bases. Germline assignment: CDR1 SEHNR and CDR2 FQNEAQ (reference sequence). Losses at the gene ends were 1 base for V and 0 bases for J; bases not matched to a gene: 8. CDR3 length: 18 residues.

The rearrangement uses TRBV5-1 and TRBJ2-3; the D gene is possibly TRBD2 (5 bases). Germline CDR1 and CDR2: SGHRS and YFSETQ. CDR3 length: 17 amino acids. Trimming took off 4 bases at V and 9 bases at J, with 27 bases between the two ends. The CDR3 nucleotides read TGCGCCAGCAGCCCCGCCCTAGAGCGACAAGGCCCGGGGACGCAGTATTTT. Translated, it gives CASSPALERQGPGTQYF.